These 18 T cell receptor beta chains originate from one sample sequenced in a study of blood T cell repertoires in COVID-19. The method was immunoSEQ multiplex PCR; TCRdb's version includes in-frame clones alone and lacks a portion of them. The data show under 250,000 clones, about 85% seen once. What was sequenced was peripheral blood. The receptors come from an older woman who had recovered from COVID-19.

The chain combines TRBV6-1 with TRBJ2-7; D is unresolved. The CDR3 length is 15 residues. V lost 0 bases, J lost 2 bases, and 11 bases lay in between. CDR1 and CDR2 (germline): MNHNS, SASEGT. CDR3 coding DNA: TGTGCCAGCAGTGAAGCTGTGGCTGTTGCCTACGAGCAGTACTTC. It codes for CASSEAVAVAYEQYF.

The chain combines TRBV7-6 with TRBJ2-3; 9 bases line up with TRBD2. This CDR3 spans 17 amino acids. Looked up from germline, CDR1 is SGHVS and CDR2 is FNYEAQ. Germline trimming cut 1 base from V and 6 bases from J; bases unmatched to any gene: 11. CDR3 in DNA: TGTGCCAGCAGCTTAGTAGGACTAGCGAGGGCAAGCGATACGCAGTATTTT. Its protein product is CASSLVGLARASDTQYF.

This chain connects TRBV3-1 (or the pseudogene TRBV3-2) to TRBJ2-1, with TRBD2 identical over 13 bases. The CDR3 is made up of 16 amino acids. V trimming: 4 bases; J trimming: 7 bases; junction bases outside the gene matches: 7. Germline lookup yields CDR1 LGHDT and CDR2 YNNKEL (reference sequence). CDR3 in amino acids: CASSRPGLAGVNEQFF. CDR3 sequence (DNA): TGTGCCAGCAGCCGACCCGGACTAGCGGGGGTTAATGAGCAGTTCTTC.

V is TRBV12-5 and J is TRBJ2-5, with TRBD1 matching over 10 bases. After removal of 5 bases from V and 5 bases from J, the junction contained 5 bases not matched to a gene. The CDR3 sequence is 14 residues long. Germline loops: CDR1 LGHNT, CDR2 FRNRAP. CDR3 in DNA: TGTGCTAGTGGTAACGACAGGGGGCAGGAGACCCAGTACTTC. It codes for CASGNDRGQETQYF.

The V gene is TRBV7-8, the J gene TRBJ1-2, with a tentative D call TRBD1 (6 bases). The ends were cut back, 5 bases at V and 4 bases at J, with 14 bases in the middle. CDR3 size: 14 residues. Per germline, CDR1 SGHVS and CDR2 FQNEAQ. This CDR3 reads CASSDAGDSYGYTF. The CDR3 nucleotides read TGTGCCAGCAGCGACGCAGGGGATAGCTATGGCTACACCTTC.

CDR3 loop: CASSIVWGTKNQPQHF. Here the CDR3 DNA reads TGTGCCAGTAGTATAGTTTGGGGGACTAAAAATCAGCCCCAGCATTTT. The chain combines TRBV19 with TRBJ1-5; possible D gene TRBD1, 5 bases. There are 16 residues in the CDR3. Germline-derived CDR1 and CDR2 are LNHDA and SQIVND (reference sequence). V dropped 1 base and J dropped 4 bases, with 14 bases sitting between them.

This rearrangement joins TRBV9 to TRBJ1-4, with D hard to call. The V gene's germline CDR1 is SGDLS and CDR2 YYNGEE. Between the trimmed V and J ends, which lost 0 bases and 7 bases, there was a span of 13 bases. This CDR3 spans 15 amino acids. The CDR3 is CASSVGGFLGEKLFF. The CDR3 region has the DNA TGTGCCAGCAGCGTAGGAGGATTTCTTGGTGAAAAACTGTTTTTT.

V gene TRBV30 combines with J gene TRBJ1-1, with D maybe TRBD1 (6 bases). Germline V gene data show CDR1 as GTSNPN and CDR2 as SVGIG (reference sequence). The germline V and J ends were trimmed by 7 bases and 2 bases, with 14 bases remaining between them. The CDR3 extends over 13 amino acids. CDR3 sequence: CAFEGTKNTEAFF. The CDR3 coding sequence is TGTGCCTTCGAAGGGACAAAAAACACTGAAGCTTTCTTT.

The chain couples TRBV4-1 to TRBJ2-7; 8 nucleotides align to TRBD2. CDR3 length: 17 amino acids. The J segment lost 0 bases and the V segment lost 4 bases, leaving 11 bases of the junction unmatched. Per the germline V gene, CDR1 is MGHRA and CDR2 is YSYEKL. The CDR3 region is CASSLSISGGGSYEQYF. As DNA, the CDR3 is TGCGCCAGCAGCCTAAGTATAAGCGGGGGTGGCTCCTACGAGCAGTACTTC.

DNA for the CDR3: TGTGCCAGCTCACCCCAAGGACAGGGGCTATACGAGCAGTACTTC. It translates to CASSPQGQGLYEQYF. This chain uses TRBV18 with TRBJ2-7; 9 bases match TRBD1. This CDR3 region has 15 residues. Germline V gene data show CDR1 as KGHSH and CDR2 as LQKENI. J was trimmed by 4 bases and V by 3 bases; bases with no gene match: 7.

The chain employs TRBV7-6 and TRBJ2-2, with TRBD1 as a possible D gene (7 bases). Germline V CDR1 and CDR2: SGHVS, FNYEAQ. The CDR3 has 16 amino acids. V was shortened by 6 bases and J by 0 bases, with 14 bases between the two germline ends. CDR3 residues: CASRTAGQSNTGELFF. The CDR3 coding sequence is TGTGCCAGCAGGACGGCGGGACAGTCGAACACCGGGGAGCTGTTTTTT.

This chain links TRBV19 with TRBJ1-2; 12 bases are shared with TRBD1. With 6 bases clipped from V and 4 bases from J, the junction kept 3 bases outside the gene matches. Per germline, CDR1 LNHDA and CDR2 SQIVND (reference sequence). The CDR3 is 14 amino acids. CDR3 loop: CASSPGQGAYGYTF. DNA for the CDR3: TGTGCCAGTAGCCCGGGACAGGGGGCCTATGGCTACACCTTC. The full variable domain, rest sourced from reference TRBV19 and TRBJ1-2, is DGGITQSPKYLFRKEGQNVTLSCEQNLNHDAMYWYRQDPGQGLRLIYYSQIVNDFQKGDIAEGYSVSREKKESFPLTVTSAQKNPTAFYLCASSPGQGAYGYTFGSGTRLTVV.

The CDR3 DNA reads TGCGCCAGCAGCTTAGGGGACAGGGCTAATGAAAAACTGTTTTTT. Protein product: CASSLGDRANEKLFF. The chain uses TRBV5-1 and TRBJ1-4, with 9 bases fitting TRBD1. The germline CDR1 and CDR2 sequences are SGHRS and YFSETQ. J gave up 3 bases and V 2 bases, and 2 bases lay outside the gene matches. The CDR3 has 15 amino acids.

This chain joins TRBV11-2 and TRBJ2-3; 14 positions match TRBD2. J was trimmed by 5 bases and V by 5 bases; bases with no gene match: 12. The CDR3 runs to 18 residues. The germline CDR1 and CDR2 sequences are SGHAT and FQNNGV. The CDR3 coding sequence is TGTGCCAGCAGCCTGCAATCGACTAGCGGGGGGGCGGGAGATACGCAGTATTTT. Translation gives CASSLQSTSGGAGDTQYF.

The chain uses TRBV3-1 (or the pseudogene TRBV3-2) and TRBJ2-7; no definite D call. Trimming removed 4 bases at V and 0 bases at J, with 7 bases between. CDR3 length: 13 residues. CDR1 is LGHDT and CDR2 is YNNKEL in the germline V gene (reference sequence). The CDR3 protein is CASSPSVSYEQYF. CDR3 DNA: TGTGCCAGCAGCCCGTCGGTCTCCTACGAGCAGTACTTC.

This clone was counted between two and nine times. The chain is built from TRBV6-4 and TRBJ1-1; a possible D gene is TRBD1 (6 bases). V lost 0 bases and J lost 4, with 15 bases in between. Per germline, CDR1 MRHNA and CDR2 SNTAGT. This CDR3 region has 16 residues. The CDR3 bases are TGTGCCAGCAGTGACTCAAGTAGGGGGACGGCCACTGAAGCTTTCTTT. It codes for CASSDSSRGTATEAFF.

J is TRBJ2-1 and V is TRBV27, with TRBD2 identical over 8 bases. J was trimmed by 7 bases and V by 5 bases; bases with no gene match: 7. The germline CDR1 and CDR2 sequences are MNHEY and SMNVEV (reference sequence). This CDR3 comprises 14 residues. The CDR3 sequence: CASSPGGAKNEQFF. The DNA for the CDR3 is TGTGCCAGCAGTCCCGGGGGGGCCAAGAATGAGCAGTTCTTC.

The chain combines TRBV6-5 with TRBJ2-3, with 9 positions matching TRBD2. V trimming: 2 bases; J trimming: 6 bases; junction bases outside the gene matches: 6. The germline V gene has CDR1 MNHEY and CDR2 SVGAGI. The CDR3 spans 15 residues. The CDR3 sequence is CASSYSGGNVDTQYF. The CDR3 DNA reads TGTGCCAGCAGTTACAGCGGGGGGAATGTCGATACGCAGTATTTT.